This TCR beta chain is from a study of neurological immune-mediated disorders. Germline V CDR1 and CDR2: MGHRA, YSYEKL. This CDR3 region has 17 residues. Trimming shortened V by 1 base and J by 3 bases, and 16 bases separated the two germline ends. TCRdb passed the 5' RACE reads through MiXCR, listing each CDR3 protein once. The sample has 50,000 to 70,000 distinct CDR3 sequences, 4.5% to 5.5% seen once. General study results and limits: Patients with HTLV-1-associated myelopathy had the highest level of TCR clonal expansion, whereas patients with multiple sclerosis had the lowest level, falling beneath the level found in healthy controls.

This clonotype was seen repeatedly, ten times or more. The antigen is not known. V usage is TRBV4-1 and J usage is TRBJ1-5; tentative D call: TRBD1 (6 bases). Sample: PBMCs. The receptor's source is a young man with multiple sclerosis. The CDR3 here is CASSQVRTEHLNQPQHF. CDR3 nucleotides: TGCGCCAGCAGCCAAGTCCGGACAGAGCACCTCAATCAGCCCCAGCATTTT.